This TCR beta chain was profiled in a study of T cell responses to AZD1222 COVID-19 vaccine. General observations from the study: Every sample of the repertoires postdated the peak T cell response.

In germline, CDR1 is SGHRS, CDR2 YFSETQ. Trimming cost V 3 bases and J 0 bases, with 13 bases left between them. The CDR3 is 16 amino acids. A word on this clone: Its antigen remains unknown.

TCRdb keeps only in-frame clones here, not all; method: immunoSEQ multiplex PCR. The table for this sample gives over 140,000 clones. V gene TRBV5-1 combines with J gene TRBJ1-3, with D tentatively TRBD1 (6 bases). The sequence was obtained from an adult in good health. Sequenced sample: peripheral blood. The CDR3 sequence: CASSSTPDSSGNTIYF. The CDR3 coding sequence is TGCGCCAGCAGCTCAACCCCGGACAGCTCTGGAAACACCATATATTTT.